This entry lists 32 T cell receptor beta chains sequenced from one sample in a study of metastatic and nonmetastatic thyroid tumors. No treatment had been given to any patient before thyroid surgery. Via MiXCR, TCRdb re-called the PCR reads. This sample carries fewer than 25,000 clones, approximately 25% of them seen once, and the ten largest clones take roughly 3.5%. Sequenced sample: blood. The source of these receptors is a male donor with papillary thyroid cancer or a benign thyroid nodule (not recorded which). Some clones in this sample may be carry-over from other donors' samples.

This chain links TRBV10-3 with TRBJ2-2, with D perhaps matching TRBD1 (6 bases). Germline V gives CDR1 ENHRY, CDR2 SYGVKD. V was pared by 4 bases and J by 3 bases, with 15 bases between. The CDR3 totals 16 residues. This chain's CDR3 is CAISGDRDKDTGELFF. The CDR3 DNA sequence: TGTGCCATCAGTGGAGACCGGGACAAAGACACCGGGGAGCTGTTTTTT.

The chain uses TRBV11-2 and TRBJ2-1, with TRBD2 matching 9 bases. CDR3 length: 16 residues. J gave up 9 bases and V 5 bases, and 14 bases lay outside the gene matches. Germline CDR1 and CDR2: SGHAT and FQNNGV. DNA for the CDR3: TGTGCCAGCAGCACCGTGGCGGGAGGGCCCTCCTGTGAGCAGTTCTTC. The encoded protein is CASSTVAGGPSCEQFF.

Concerning this clone itself: No conserved phenylalanine or tryptophan is present at the end of the CDR3, so a read error is the likely explanation. Because the CDR3's place on the DNA is in doubt, the DNA is left out and the CDR3 is given as listed by TCRdb. The chain links TRBV7-2 to TRBJ2-4; TRBD2 is the table's D call, not checked against the DNA. Germline CDR1 reads SGHTA; CDR2 reads FQGNSA. The CDR3 spans 9 residues, counting both ends. The CDR3 protein is CASSPTSWG.

This clone showed up just a few times. The gene calls are TRBV6-1 and TRBJ2-1, with D perhaps TRBD1 or TRBD2 (5 bases each). This CDR3 spans 14 amino acids. Germline V gene lookup returns CDR1 MNHNS and CDR2 SASEGT. V shed 7 bases and J shed 4 bases, with 14 bases lying between them. CDR3 in DNA: TGTGCCAGCACTCCCCACGGGGCATACAATGAGCAGTTCTTC. Translated, it gives CASTPHGAYNEQFF.

In its sample, this clone is medium-sized. The chain has TRBV19 and TRBJ1-6, with a possible D match to TRBD1 (5 bases). The CDR3 sequence is 14 residues long. The germline V gene has CDR1 LNHDA and CDR2 SQIVND (reference sequence). V gave up 10 bases and J gave up 7 bases, with 17 bases separating them. The DNA for the CDR3 is TGTGCCACCGCGGGACGGCAGTCCAATTCACCCCTCCACTTT. Protein product: CATAGRQSNSPLHF.

This clone is labeled as medium-sized. This sequence joins TRBV6-1 and TRBJ2-7; D may be TRBD1 or TRBD2 (5 bases each). Germline V lookup: CDR1 MNHNS, CDR2 SASEGT. Trimming shortened V by 5 bases and J by 6 bases, and 8 bases separated the two germline ends. The CDR3 covers 11 residues. CDR3 residues: CASSRDLEQYF. The CDR3 DNA follows: TGTGCCAGCAGTCGGGACCTCGAGCAGTACTTC.

This clone was seen repeatedly, ten times or more. The chain links TRBV4-1 to TRBJ2-7; 8 nucleotides agree with TRBD1. V shed 0 bases, J shed 5 bases, and the junction held 0 bases outside the gene matches. The CDR3 has 13 residues. Germline lookup yields CDR1 MGHRA and CDR2 YSYEKL. The CDR3 loop reads CASSQETGDEQYF. DNA of the CDR3: TGCGCCAGCAGCCAAGAGACAGGGGACGAGCAGTACTTC.

This clone was counted only a few times. The V and J genes are TRBV6-2 or TRBV6-3 and TRBJ2-7; a weak D match, TRBD2 (6 bases). The ends were cut back, 8 bases at V and 2 bases at J, with 13 bases in the middle. CDR3 length equals 13 residues. In germline, CDR1 is MNHEY, CDR2 SVGEGT. The CDR3 sequence: CASHDPGAYEQYF. CDR3 sequence (DNA): TGTGCCAGCCATGATCCGGGGGCCTACGAGCAGTACTTC.

In its sample, this clone was seen many times. The genes are TRBV18 and TRBJ2-2; D might be TRBD1 (6 bases). The CDR3 sequence is 14 residues long. V lost 0 bases to trimming and J lost 4 bases, with 6 bases between them. Per the germline V gene, CDR1 is KGHSH and CDR2 is LQKENI. The CDR3 DNA follows: TGTGCCAGCTCACCACCAGGGGGCACCGGGGAGCTGTTTTTT. This sequence encodes CASSPPGGTGELFF.

This clone showed up just a few times. The genes are TRBV6-5 and TRBJ2-5; 8 bases are shared with TRBD1. Germline V gene data show CDR1 as MNHEY and CDR2 as SVGAGI. Losses at the gene ends were 3 bases for V and 1 base for J; bases not matched to a gene: 10. CDR3 length: 17 residues. The CDR3 reads CASSYSWTGYGQETQYF. In DNA form, the CDR3 reads TGTGCCAGCAGTTATTCTTGGACAGGGTACGGCCAAGAGACCCAGTACTTC.

This clone showed up many times. The V gene is TRBV28, the J gene TRBJ1-2; possible D gene TRBD1, 6 bases. The length of the CDR3 is 14 residues. Germline V gene lookup returns CDR1 MDHEN and CDR2 SYDVKM. The V end lost 5 bases, the J end lost 6 bases, and 16 bases lay between the germline ends. CDR3 region: CASSPLAGAHGYTF. The CDR3 bases are TGTGCCAGCAGTCCCCTGGCAGGGGCCCATGGCTACACCTTC.

This clone has only one observation. The chain couples TRBV20-1 to TRBJ2-7; perhaps TRBD1 as D (5 bases). The CDR3 runs 13 residues. V was clipped by 3 bases and J by 7 bases, with 16 bases between them. Per the germline V gene, CDR1 is DFQATT and CDR2 is SNEGSKA (reference sequence). The CDR3 DNA is TGCAGTGCTAGCCCCCCAACAGGTGTTGAGCAGTACTTC. It is translated as CSASPPTGVEQYF.

The rearrangement uses TRBV28 and TRBJ1-5; TRBD1 aligns across 9 bases. This CDR3 is built from 13 residues. Germline V gene lookup returns CDR1 MDHEN and CDR2 SYDVKM. V was pared by 6 bases and J by 6 bases, with 3 bases of the junction left unmatched. DNA for the CDR3: TGTGCCAGCAGGGGGACAGGGAGTCAGCCCCAGCATTTT. It encodes CASRGTGSQPQHF.

This sequence joins TRBV6-2 or TRBV6-3 and TRBJ2-7; 7 nucleotides line up with TRBD2. CDR3 length: 13 residues. Germline V CDR1 and CDR2: MNHEY, SVGEGT. J lost 3 bases, V lost 6 bases, and 5 bases had no gene match. CDR3 residues: CASRRGTGYEQYF. Written as DNA, the CDR3 is TGTGCCAGCAGGCGGGGGACTGGCTACGAGCAGTACTTC.

With regard to this clone: A read error is possible here, since a much larger clone lies one base away. In the same sample, other DNA sequences code for this CDR3. V gene TRBV12-3 or TRBV12-4 combines with J gene TRBJ2-2, with 12 bases matching TRBD2. The CDR3 runs 16 residues. DNA of the CDR3: TGTGCCAGCAGTGGGACTAGCGGGTTTAACACCGGCGAGCTGTTTTTT. Residues: CASSGTSGFNTGELFF.

By share of the sample, this clone is medium-sized (0.01 to 0.1%). The chain recombines TRBV20-1 with TRBJ1-1; D perhaps matches TRBD1 (5 bases). Deletions cut 6 bases from V and 6 bases from J, with 20 bases between. CDR3 length: 14 residues. CDR1 is DFQATT, CDR2 SNEGSKA, per germline (reference sequence). The CDR3 spells CSARSARRASEAFF. In DNA form, the CDR3 reads TGCAGTGCCCGGTCGGCCCGCAGGGCGTCTGAAGCTTTCTTT.

This clone is a singleton in its sample. V and J are TRBV11-1 and TRBJ2-7, with D possibly called TRBD1 or TRBD2 (5 bases each). V was pared by 3 bases and J by 2 bases, with 20 bases between. This CDR3 has 17 residues. Germline CDR1 and CDR2: SGHAT and FQDESV (reference sequence). The CDR3 region has the DNA TGTGCCAGCAGCTTGGACCCGACCCGGGACGGGCCCTACGAGCAGTACTTC. Its protein product is CASSLDPTRDGPYEQYF.

By share, this clone counts as medium-sized. The rearrangement links TRBV28 to TRBJ1-1; perhaps TRBD1 as D (6 bases). The V end was cut by 7 bases, the J end by 3 bases, with 12 bases between. The CDR3 is 13 amino acids. CDR1 is MDHEN, CDR2 SYDVKM, per germline. CDR3 amino acids: CASNPDRYTEAFF. CDR3 DNA sequence: TGTGCCAGCAACCCGGACAGATACACTGAAGCTTTCTTT.

By share, this clone ranks as medium-sized. The chain uses TRBV27 and TRBJ2-1; no clear D. The germline V gene has CDR1 MNHEY and CDR2 SMNVEV (reference sequence). The CDR3 is made up of 13 amino acids. V lost 5 bases, J lost 4 bases, and 9 bases lay in between. For the CDR3, the DNA is TGTGCCAGCAGTCCCAACAGATACAATGAGCAGTTCTTC. Protein sequence: CASSPNRYNEQFF.

Many counts were recorded for this clone. The rearrangement joins TRBV25-1 to TRBJ2-1; D is perhaps TRBD1 (5 bases). The CDR3 consists of 11 residues. Germline V gene lookup returns CDR1 MGHDK and CDR2 SYGVNS. Trimming removed 8 bases from V and 6 bases from J, with 8 bases in between. CDR3 bases: TGTGCCAGCCCCGACAGCAATGAGCAGTTCTTC. Protein product: CASPDSNEQFF.

The table lists this clone with a few counts. This chain connects TRBV27 to TRBJ1-6, with D uncertain. Trimming stripped 3 bases from V and 10 bases from J, with 19 bases between. Germline CDR1 and CDR2: MNHEY and SMNVEV (reference sequence). The CDR3 is 16 residues long. The CDR3 here is CASSFAQLGRESPLHF. Here the CDR3 DNA reads TGTGCCAGCAGTTTCGCACAGCTTGGCCGGGAGTCACCCCTCCACTTT.

This clone was recorded a few times. A read error may produce the germline difference seen at one junction end. The chain employs TRBV6-1 and TRBJ2-7; no clear D gene. Germline V gene data show CDR1 as MNHNS and CDR2 as SASEGT. The CDR3 contains 14 residues. In nucleotides, the CDR3 is TGTGCCAGCAGCCTAGATCACCCCTCCTACGAGCAGTGCTTC. Translation gives CASSLDHPSYEQCF.

V gene TRBV7-2 combines with J gene TRBJ2-1, with D perhaps TRBD2 (5 bases). This CDR3 is built from 13 residues. Germline-derived CDR1 and CDR2 are SGHTA and FQGNSA. With 5 bases removed from V and 10 bases from J, the gap between germline ends came to 15 bases. The CDR3 DNA sequence: TGTGCCAGCAGCGCCCAAGTGGGAGAGGAGCAGTTCTTC. This translates into CASSAQVGEEQFF.

This clone was recorded many times. CDR3 in amino acids: CASSLVLNTEAFF. CDR3 in DNA: TGTGCCAGCAGCTTAGTTTTGAACACTGAAGCTTTCTTT. The chain recombines TRBV7-2 with TRBJ1-1; D gene uncertain. Germline CDR1 and CDR2: SGHTA and FQGNSA. The CDR3 extends over 13 amino acids. V was cut by 1 base and J by 0 bases, with 3 bases left in between. The entire variable domain, with the rest obtained from reference TRBV7-2 and TRBJ1-1, is as follows: GAGVSQSPSNKVTEKGKDVELRCDPISGHTALYWYRQSLGQGLEFLIYFQGNSAPDKSGLPSDRFSAERTGGSVSTLTIQRTQQEDSAVYLCASSLVLNTEAFFGQGTRLTVV.

For this clone: This may be a read error: a much more frequent sequence differs by one nucleotide. This sequence joins TRBV5-1 and TRBJ2-5, with D maybe TRBD1 (5 bases). TRBJ2-1 explains the end of the DNA better; the J call may be wrong. This CDR3 spans 12 amino acids. Germline V lookup: CDR1 SGHRS, CDR2 YFSETQ. The CDR3 loop reads CASSLGASEQFF. The DNA for the CDR3 is TGCGCCAGCAGCTTAGGGGCATCTGAGCAGTTCTTC.

The chain has TRBV30 and TRBJ1-4, with 8 bases lining up with TRBD1. The CDR3 is 13 residues long. V was pared by 1 base and J by 5 bases, with 0 bases of the junction left unmatched. Germline CDR1 reads GTSNPN; CDR2 reads SVGIG (reference sequence). This CDR3 reads CAWSGQGNEKLFF. In DNA, the CDR3 is TGTGCCTGGAGTGGACAGGGGAATGAAAAACTGTTTTTT.

At least ten counts were recorded for this clone. The J gene is TRBJ2-2, the V gene TRBV5-4; unclear D gene. The germline CDR1 and CDR2 sequences are SGHNT and YYREEE (reference sequence). V dropped 3 bases and J dropped 2 bases, with 5 bases sitting between them. This CDR3 is 13 amino acids long. DNA for the CDR3: TGTGCCAGCAGCTCTCAAAACACCGGGGAGCTGTTTTTT. Translated, it gives CASSSQNTGELFF.

This clone was counted many times. The V gene is TRBV19, the J gene TRBJ1-5, with D perhaps TRBD1 (6 bases). V lost 1 base to trimming and J lost 7 bases, with 14 bases between them. The V gene's germline CDR1 is LNHDA and CDR2 SQIVND (reference sequence). The CDR3 is made up of 15 amino acids. CDR3 nucleotide sequence: TGTGCCAGTAGTATAGCGGGGGGCGGCGTACAGCCCCAGCATTTT. This encodes CASSIAGGGVQPQHF.

This clone ranks as medium-sized. The genes are TRBV5-1 and TRBJ1-1; no clear D. The CDR3 totals 15 residues. V was pared by 0 bases and J by 4 bases, with 13 bases between. Germline lookup yields CDR1 SGHRS and CDR2 YFSETQ. This chain's CDR3 is CASSLAGGSATEAFF. DNA for the CDR3: TGCGCCAGCAGCTTGGCAGGTGGGAGTGCCACTGAAGCTTTCTTT.

This clone was detected only once. The rearrangement links TRBV7-2 to TRBJ1-2; D gene uncertain. This CDR3 comprises 14 residues. In germline, CDR1 is SGHTA, CDR2 FQGNSA. Trimming removed 1 base from V and 4 bases from J, with 10 bases in between. The CDR3 bases are TGTGCCAGCAGCTTAGGGGCGGTGGGCTATGGCTACACCTTC. Protein sequence: CASSLGAVGYGYTF.

This clone was recorded a few times. The chain has TRBV5-1 and TRBJ1-6, with 7 bases that match TRBD1. CDR3 length: 13 amino acids. Looked up from germline, CDR1 is SGHRS and CDR2 is YFSETQ. V lost 8 bases and J lost 7; bases outside the gene matches: 6. The chain's CDR3 is CASRQGGNSPLHF. CDR3 sequence (DNA): TGCGCCAGTCGACAGGGAGGGAATTCACCCCTCCACTTT.

This clone was observed a handful of times. The chain has TRBV30 and TRBJ2-2; 9 bases fit TRBD2. The CDR3 is 14 amino acids. Trimming at V came to 2 bases and at J to 5 bases, leaving 3 bases not matched to a gene. Germline V gives CDR1 GTSNPN, CDR2 SVGIG (reference sequence). CDR3 in amino acids: CAWSFLAGTGELFF. The CDR3 DNA follows: TGTGCCTGGAGTTTCCTAGCGGGGACCGGGGAGCTGTTTTTT.